The rows below give T cell receptor beta chains drawn from one sample of a study of blood T cell repertoires in COVID-19. Generated by immunoSEQ multiplex PCR, the TCRdb table keeps only in-frame clones and is missing some. This sample has hundreds of thousands of clones, with just under 85% found just once. The sequenced sample consisted of peripheral blood. Receptors were obtained from an elderly man with acute or convalescent COVID-19. The CDR3 runs from the conserved cysteine through the conserved F or W. Each record gives: J gene, D gene, clone size, V gene, CDR3 DNA, CDR3 protein. The D gene is left open where the match is weak. Some rows have no size entry. The others give once, few or many, or a class for an expanded clone.

TRBJ2-1,-,-,TRBV21-1,TGTGCCACCATCCGGGACTTAGCCTACAATGAGCAGTTCTTC,CATIRDLAYNEQFF
TRBJ2-1,TRBD2,once,TRBV27,TGTGCCAGCAGTTTATCCACCTTAACTAGCGGGAGGATCAATGAGCAGTTCTTC,CASSLSTLTSGRINEQFF
TRBJ2-1,-,-,TRBV9,TGTGCCAGCACCCTAGGGGGAGCCTACAATGAGCAGTTCTTC,CASTLGGAYNEQFF
TRBJ2-2,TRBD1,-,TRBV9,TGTGCCAGCAGGCCTCCAGGGGGTGAAAACACCGGGGAGCTGTTTTTT,CASRPPGGENTGELFF
TRBJ1-1,-,-,TRBV5-1,TGCGCCAGCAGCCACAGGGAGGGGGTTGAAGCTTTCTTT,CASSHREGVEAFF
TRBJ1-1,-,-,TRBV27,TGTGCCACCTCCTCCGTGAACACTGAAGCTTTCTTT,CATSSVNTEAFF
TRBJ2-1,-,-,TRBV5-4,TGTGCCAGCAGCTTGGCCTCCAGGGCCAGCTCCTACAATGAGCAGTTCTTC,CASSLASRASSYNEQFF
TRBJ2-2,-,-,TRBV9,TGTGCCAGCAGGGCACCCAACACCGGGGAGCTGTTTTTT,CASRAPNTGELFF
TRBJ1-6,-,-,TRBV12-5,TGTGCTAGTGGTCCGGAGACAGATAATTCACCCCTCCACTTT,CASGPETDNSPLHF
TRBJ1-3,-,-,TRBV18,TGTGCCAGCTCACCACAGGAGGGAGGTACTGGAAACACCATATATTTT,CASSPQEGGTGNTIYF
TRBJ1-6,TRBD1,-,TRBV4-1,TGCGCCAGCAGCCGGGGGGACAGGGGGCATTTCTATAATTCACCCCTCCACTTT,CASSRGDRGHFYNSPLHF
TRBJ2-7,TRBD1,-,TRBV12-3/TRBV12-4,TGTGCCAGCAGTTTCGGGACAGCCTACGAGCAGTACTTC,CASSFGTAYEQYF
TRBJ1-2,-,-,TRBV20-1,TGCAGTGCTAGTTACAATACTAACTATGGCTACACCTTC,CSASYNTNYGYTF
TRBJ2-6,-,-,TRBV5-1,TGCGCCAGCAGCCTGGAAGGGACATTCTCTGGGGCCAACGTCCTGACTTTC,CASSLEGTFSGANVLTF
TRBJ1-1,-,-,TRBV7-2,TGTGCCAGCAGCTTTCTCGGTACTGAAGCTTTCTTT,CASSFLGTEAFF
TRBJ1-4,TRBD1,-,TRBV12-3/TRBV12-4,TGTGCCAGCAGGTACAGGGGTACAGAAAAACTGTTTTTT,CASRYRGTEKLFF
TRBJ2-7,TRBD2,-,TRBV10-3,TGTGCCATCAGTGAGTCGGGACTAGCGGGAGCCCCCTACGAGCAGTACTTC,CAISESGLAGAPYEQYF
TRBJ1-2,TRBD1,-,TRBV28,TGTGCCAGCAGTTCTCAAGGGACAGGGAGGCTCCATGGCTACACCTTC,CASSSQGTGRLHGYTF
TRBJ1-1,-,-,TRBV5-6,TGTGCCAGCAGCTTGGTCGGGGAGTTCGTGAACACTGAAGCTTTCTTT,CASSLVGEFVNTEAFF
TRBJ2-7,TRBD1,-,TRBV6-5,TGTGCCAGCAGTTACTCGACAGGGGGCACCTACGAGCAGTACTTC,CASSYSTGGTYEQYF
TRBJ1-5,TRBD1,-,TRBV5-1,TGCGCCAGCAGCACGGGACAGGGACCCAATCAGCCCCAGCATTTT,CASSTGQGPNQPQHF
TRBJ1-1,TRBD1,many,TRBV28,TGTGCCAGCAGTTTAAGGGGGCGGACTGAAGCTTTCTTT,CASSLRGRTEAFF
TRBJ2-1,TRBD2,few,TRBV9,TGTGCCAGCAGCGTAGGTGGCGGGAGCCTCCGGAATGAGCAGTTCTTC,CASSVGGGSLRNEQFF
TRBJ1-1,TRBD1,-,TRBV7-9,TGTGCCAGCAGGGGGACAGGGGGCATCACTGAAGCTTTCTTT,CASRGTGGITEAFF
TRBJ2-4,-,-,TRBV10-2,TGCGCCAGCAGTGGTGACTTGTACAAAATTCAGTACTTC,CASSGDLYKIQYF
TRBJ2-1,-,-,TRBV5-1,TGCGCCAGCAGCTTGGAGCCCGTATACAGCTCCTACAATGAGCAGTTCTTC,CASSLEPVYSSYNEQFF
TRBJ1-4,-,-,TRBV2,TGTGCCAGCAGTGAAGCCCGGGGGGCCCTCAATGAAAAACTGTTTTTT,CASSEARGALNEKLFF
TRBJ1-2,-,-,TRBV3-1/TRBV3-2,TGTGCCAGCAGCCCTACCCACCGGGTAAACTATGGCTACACCTTC,CASSPTHRVNYGYTF
TRBJ2-1,TRBD2,once,TRBV5-1,TGCGCCAGCAGCACTAAAACTAGCGGGAGGTACAATGAGCAGTTCTTC,CASSTKTSGRYNEQFF
TRBJ2-4,TRBD1,-,TRBV28,TGTGCCAGCAGTTTTCTTAGGACAGGGGGCGACATTCAGTACTTC,CASSFLRTGGDIQYF
TRBJ1-1,-,-,TRBV5-1,TGCGCCAGCAGCTCCAGCGGAACAGACATGAACACTGAAGCTTTCTTT,CASSSSGTDMNTEAFF
TRBJ1-1,TRBD1,few,TRBV24-1,TGTGCCACCAGTGATGACAGGGGGCGCGTAATCGCGAACACTGAAGCTTTCTTT,CATSDDRGRVIANTEAFF
TRBJ1-1,TRBD1,few,TRBV5-1,TGCGCCAGCAGCTTAACAGGGGGCAACACTGAAGCTTTCTTT,CASSLTGGNTEAFF
TRBJ1-1,TRBD1,-,TRBV2,TGTGCCAGCAGTGCCAGACAGGGGACGAACACTGAAGCTTTCTTT,CASSARQGTNTEAFF
TRBJ2-2,-,-,TRBV7-2,TGTGCCAGCAGCCCCAGGGTTTTGGACACCGGGGAGCTGTTTTTT,CASSPRVLDTGELFF
TRBJ2-7,-,-,TRBV29-1,TGCAGCGTTCGGGACTACGAGCAGTACTTC,CSVRDYEQYF
TRBJ1-2,-,-,TRBV28,TGTGCCAGCAGCGGCCTTACAGGGAGAGACTATGGCTACACCTTC,CASSGLTGRDYGYTF
TRBJ1-2,-,-,TRBV13,TGTGCCAGCCAACCTCGTAACACCTATGGCTACACCTTC,CASQPRNTYGYTF
TRBJ2-2,-,-,TRBV7-9,TGTGCCAGCAGCTCCCCGGGAATCCCGACGGCGAACACCGGGGAGCTGTTTTTT,CASSSPGIPTANTGELFF
TRBJ2-7,TRBD1,-,TRBV2,TGTGCCATGCTCGGGACAGGTTCCTACGAGCAGTACTTC,CAMLGTGSYEQYF
TRBJ1-2,-,-,TRBV6-5,TGTGCCAGCAGTTACTCGACTGGGAGCACCCTCCGTGGCTACACCTTC,CASSYSTGSTLRGYTF
TRBJ1-1,-,-,TRBV29-1,TGCAGCGTTGAGAGGCAGAACACTGAAGCTTTCTTT,CSVERQNTEAFF
TRBJ1-2,TRBD1,-,TRBV5-6,TGTGCCAGCAGCTTACGAGGGACAGCCGCTAACTATGGCTACACCTTC,CASSLRGTAANYGYTF
TRBJ2-5,TRBD1,-,TRBV2,TGTGCCAGCAGTCCGGACAGGGGACAAGAGACCCAGTACTTC,CASSPDRGQETQYF
TRBJ1-2,TRBD1,few,TRBV28,TGTGCCAGCAGCTCAGGGGGCGGGCGGGAAGGCTACACCTTC,CASSSGGGREGYTF
TRBJ1-3,-,-,TRBV28,TGTGCCAGCAGTTTTCGGGTTGGGAACACCATATATTTT,CASSFRVGNTIYF
TRBJ1-3,-,-,TRBV30,TGTGCCTGGAGTCTCAGGGGTTCCGCTGGAAACACCATATATTTT,CAWSLRGSAGNTIYF
TRBJ2-7,TRBD1,-,TRBV25-1,TGTGCCAGCAGTAAAAGAATACGGCAGGGGGCATTTGAGCAGTACTTC,CASSKRIRQGAFEQYF
TRBJ1-5,-,-,TRBV18,TGTGCCAGCTCCCCAGGTAGGGACACCAGCAATCAGCCCCAGCATTTT,CASSPGRDTSNQPQHF
TRBJ2-7,TRBD2,-,TRBV30,TGTGCCTGGAGTGTACACCTAGCGGGAGGGAGGTACGAGCAGTACTTC,CAWSVHLAGGRYEQYF
TRBJ1-2,-,once,TRBV5-6,TGTGCCAGCAGCTTGGCCGCGGGGGCGGTCTCTTATGGCTACACCTTC,CASSLAAGAVSYGYTF
TRBJ1-4,TRBD1,once,TRBV28,TGTGCCAGCAGTCAAGGACAGGGCAGGAGTGAAAAACTGTTTTTT,CASSQGQGRSEKLFF
TRBJ2-5,-,-,TRBV6-6,TGTGCCAGCAGTTACAGGGGTGGGCACGAGACCCAGTACTTC,CASSYRGGHETQYF